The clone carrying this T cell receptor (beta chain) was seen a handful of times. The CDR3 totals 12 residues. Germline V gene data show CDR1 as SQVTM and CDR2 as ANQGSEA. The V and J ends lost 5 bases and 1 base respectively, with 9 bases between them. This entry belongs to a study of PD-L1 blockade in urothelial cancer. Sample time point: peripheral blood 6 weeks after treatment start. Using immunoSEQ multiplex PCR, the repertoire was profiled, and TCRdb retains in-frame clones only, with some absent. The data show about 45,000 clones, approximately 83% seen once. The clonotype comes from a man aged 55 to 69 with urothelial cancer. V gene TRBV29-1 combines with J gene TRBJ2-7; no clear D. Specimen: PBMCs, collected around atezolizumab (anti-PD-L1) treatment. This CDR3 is CSVSYSSYEQYF. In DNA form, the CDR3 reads TGCAGCGTTTCCTATTCATCCTACGAGCAGTACTTC.